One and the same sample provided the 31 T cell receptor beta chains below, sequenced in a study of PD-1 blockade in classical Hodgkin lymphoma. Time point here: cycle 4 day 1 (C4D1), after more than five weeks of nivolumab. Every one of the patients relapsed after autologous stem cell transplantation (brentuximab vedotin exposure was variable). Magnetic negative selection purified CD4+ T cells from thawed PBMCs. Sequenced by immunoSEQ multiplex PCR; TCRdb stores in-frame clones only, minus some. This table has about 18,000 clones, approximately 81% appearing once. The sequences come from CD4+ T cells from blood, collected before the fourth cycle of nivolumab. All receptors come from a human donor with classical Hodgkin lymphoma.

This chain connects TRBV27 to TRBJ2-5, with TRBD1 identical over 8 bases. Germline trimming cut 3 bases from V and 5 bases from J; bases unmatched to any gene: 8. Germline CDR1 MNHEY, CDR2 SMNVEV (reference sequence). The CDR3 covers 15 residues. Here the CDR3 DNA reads TGTGCCAGCAGTTTCCGGACAGGGTTTGGGGAGACCCAGTACTTC. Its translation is CASSFRTGFGETQYF.

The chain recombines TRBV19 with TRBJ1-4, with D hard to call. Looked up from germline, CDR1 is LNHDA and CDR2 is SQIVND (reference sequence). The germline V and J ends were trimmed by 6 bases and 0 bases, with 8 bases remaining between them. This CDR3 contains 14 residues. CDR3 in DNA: TGTGCCAGTAGCAGACAAACAACTAATGAAAAACTGTTTTTT. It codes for CASSRQTTNEKLFF.

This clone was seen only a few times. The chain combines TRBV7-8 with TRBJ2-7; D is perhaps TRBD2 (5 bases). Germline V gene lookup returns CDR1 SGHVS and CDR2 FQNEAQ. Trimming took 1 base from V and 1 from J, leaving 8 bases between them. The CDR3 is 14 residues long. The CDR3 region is CASSLGGKSYEQYF. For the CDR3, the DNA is TGTGCCAGCAGCTTAGGAGGGAAGTCCTACGAGCAGTACTTC.

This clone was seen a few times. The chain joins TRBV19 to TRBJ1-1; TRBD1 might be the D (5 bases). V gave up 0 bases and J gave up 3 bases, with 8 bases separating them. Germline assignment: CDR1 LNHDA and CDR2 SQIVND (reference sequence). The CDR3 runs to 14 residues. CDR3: CASSIDGGDTEAFF. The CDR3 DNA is TGTGCCAGTAGTATAGATGGGGGGGACACTGAAGCTTTCTTT.

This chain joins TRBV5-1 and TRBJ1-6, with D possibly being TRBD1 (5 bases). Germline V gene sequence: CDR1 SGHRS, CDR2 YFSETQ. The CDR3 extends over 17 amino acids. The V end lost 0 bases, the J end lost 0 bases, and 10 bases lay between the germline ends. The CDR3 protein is CASSLVGGTSYNSPLHF. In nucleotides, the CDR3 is TGCGCCAGCAGCTTGGTCGGGGGAACCTCCTATAATTCACCCCTCCACTTT.

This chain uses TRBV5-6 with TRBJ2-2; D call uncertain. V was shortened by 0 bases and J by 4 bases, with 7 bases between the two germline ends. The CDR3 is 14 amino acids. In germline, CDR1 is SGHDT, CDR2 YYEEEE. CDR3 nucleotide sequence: TGTGCCAGCAGCTTGGGGTTGGGCACCGGGGAGCTGTTTTTT. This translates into CASSLGLGTGELFF. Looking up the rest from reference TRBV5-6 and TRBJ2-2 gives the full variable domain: DAGVTQSPTHLIKTRGQQVTLRCSPKSGHDTVSWYQQALGQGPQFIFQYYEEEERQRGNFPDRFSGHQFPNYSSELNVNALLLGDSALYLCASSLGLGTGELFFGEGSRLTVL.

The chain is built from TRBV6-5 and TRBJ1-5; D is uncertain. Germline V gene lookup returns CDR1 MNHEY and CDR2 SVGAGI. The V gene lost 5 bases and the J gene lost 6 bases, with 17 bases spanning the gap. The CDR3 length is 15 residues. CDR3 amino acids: CASSGRWPVGQPQHF. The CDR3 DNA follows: TGTGCCAGCAGTGGCCGTTGGCCTGTCGGTCAGCCCCAGCATTTT.

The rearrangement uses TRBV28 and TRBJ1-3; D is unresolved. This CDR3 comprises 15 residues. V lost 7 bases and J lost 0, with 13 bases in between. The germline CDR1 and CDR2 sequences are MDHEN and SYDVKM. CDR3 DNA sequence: TGTGCCAGCAAACCTCGGCGTCTCTCTGGAAACACCATATATTTT. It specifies CASKPRRLSGNTIYF.

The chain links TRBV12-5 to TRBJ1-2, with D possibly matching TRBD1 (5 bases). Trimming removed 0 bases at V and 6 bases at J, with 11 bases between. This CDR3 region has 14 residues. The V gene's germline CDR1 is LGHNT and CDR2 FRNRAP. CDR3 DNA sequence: TGTGCTAGTGGTTTGGTAGGGACCTCCAATGGCTACACCTTC. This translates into CASGLVGTSNGYTF.

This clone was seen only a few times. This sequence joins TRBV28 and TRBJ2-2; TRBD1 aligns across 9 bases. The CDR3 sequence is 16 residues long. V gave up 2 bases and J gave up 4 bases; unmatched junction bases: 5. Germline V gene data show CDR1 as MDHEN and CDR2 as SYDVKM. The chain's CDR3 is CASSLPGQGPTGELFF. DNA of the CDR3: TGTGCCAGCAGTTTACCGGGACAGGGTCCCACCGGGGAGCTGTTTTTT.

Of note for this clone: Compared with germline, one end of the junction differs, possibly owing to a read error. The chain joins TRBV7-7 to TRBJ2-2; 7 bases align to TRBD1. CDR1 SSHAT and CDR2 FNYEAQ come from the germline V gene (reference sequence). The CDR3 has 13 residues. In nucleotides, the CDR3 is TGTGCTAGCAGCTTGGGACAGTCCGGGGAGCTGTTTTTT. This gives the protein CASSLGQSGELFF.

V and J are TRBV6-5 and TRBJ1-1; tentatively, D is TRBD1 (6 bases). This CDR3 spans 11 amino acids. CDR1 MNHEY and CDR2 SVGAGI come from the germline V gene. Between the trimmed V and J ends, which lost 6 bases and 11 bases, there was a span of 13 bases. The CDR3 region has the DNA TGTGCCAGCAGACGGCAGGGGAAGGCTTTCTTT. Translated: CASRRQGKAFF.

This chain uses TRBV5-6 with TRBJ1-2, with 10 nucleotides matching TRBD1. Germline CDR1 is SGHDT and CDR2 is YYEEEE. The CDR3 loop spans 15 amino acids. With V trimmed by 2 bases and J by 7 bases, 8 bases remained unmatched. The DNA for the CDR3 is TGTGCCAGCAGCTTAAGGACAGGGGGACCCCGTGGCTACACCTTC. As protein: CASSLRTGGPRGYTF.

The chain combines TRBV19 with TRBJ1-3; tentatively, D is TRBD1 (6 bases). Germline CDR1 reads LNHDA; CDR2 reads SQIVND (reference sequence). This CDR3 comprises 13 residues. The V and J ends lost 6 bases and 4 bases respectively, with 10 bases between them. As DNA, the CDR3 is TGTGCCAGTAGGATGGGGGCCGGAAACACCATATATTTT. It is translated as CASRMGAGNTIYF.

This CDR3 is CASVGLYGYTF. The CDR3 DNA follows: TGTGCCAGCGTTGGGCTCTATGGCTACACCTTC. V and J are TRBV6-6 and TRBJ1-2, with D unclear. Germline V gene data show CDR1 as MNHNY and CDR2 as SVGAGI (reference sequence). This CDR3 region has 11 residues. The V end was cut by 8 bases, the J end by 4 bases, with 8 bases between.

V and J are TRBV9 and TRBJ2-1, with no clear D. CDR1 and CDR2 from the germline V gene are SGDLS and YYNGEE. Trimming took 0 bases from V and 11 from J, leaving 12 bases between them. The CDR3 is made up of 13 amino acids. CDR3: CASSVASPGQQFF. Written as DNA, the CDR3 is TGTGCCAGCAGCGTAGCATCGCCGGGCCAGCAGTTCTTC.

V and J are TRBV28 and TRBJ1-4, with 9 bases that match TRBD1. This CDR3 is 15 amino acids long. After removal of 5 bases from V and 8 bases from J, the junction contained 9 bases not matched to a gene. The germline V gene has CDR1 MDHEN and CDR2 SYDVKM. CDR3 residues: CASSDRDRVLEKLFF. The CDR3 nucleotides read TGTGCCAGCAGTGATCGGGACAGGGTTTTAGAAAAACTGTTTTTT.

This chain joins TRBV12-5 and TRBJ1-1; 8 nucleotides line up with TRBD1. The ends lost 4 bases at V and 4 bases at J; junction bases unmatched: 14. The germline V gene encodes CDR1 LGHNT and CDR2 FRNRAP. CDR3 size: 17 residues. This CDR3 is CASGSITGGRVVTEAFF. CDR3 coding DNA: TGTGCTAGTGGTTCCATAACAGGGGGGAGGGTGGTCACTGAAGCTTTCTTT.

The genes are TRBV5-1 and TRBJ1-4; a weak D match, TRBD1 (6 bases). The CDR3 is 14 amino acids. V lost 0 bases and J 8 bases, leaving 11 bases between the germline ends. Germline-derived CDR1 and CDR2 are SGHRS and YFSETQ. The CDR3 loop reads CASSLAGAREKLFF. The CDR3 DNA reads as TGCGCCAGCAGCTTGGCGGGGGCCCGAGAAAAACTGTTTTTT.

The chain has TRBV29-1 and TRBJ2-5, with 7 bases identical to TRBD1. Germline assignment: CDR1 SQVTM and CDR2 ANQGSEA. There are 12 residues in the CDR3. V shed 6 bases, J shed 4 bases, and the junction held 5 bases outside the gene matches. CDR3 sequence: CSVRQGRETQYF. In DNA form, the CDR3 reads TGCAGCGTGAGACAGGGAAGAGAGACCCAGTACTTC.

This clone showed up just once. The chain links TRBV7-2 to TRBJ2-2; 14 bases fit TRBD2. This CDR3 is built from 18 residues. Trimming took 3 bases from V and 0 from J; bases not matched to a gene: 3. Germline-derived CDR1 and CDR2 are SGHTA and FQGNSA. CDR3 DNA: TGTGCCAGCAGCTTTCGACTAGCGGGGGGGACGAACACCGGGGAGCTGTTTTTT. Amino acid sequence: CASSFRLAGGTNTGELFF.

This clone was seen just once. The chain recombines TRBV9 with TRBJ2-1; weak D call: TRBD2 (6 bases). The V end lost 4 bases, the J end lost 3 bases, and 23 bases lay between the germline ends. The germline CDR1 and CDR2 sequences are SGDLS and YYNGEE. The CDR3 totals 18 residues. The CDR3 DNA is TGTGCCAGCAGCCACCCCCGGTTCATCGCGGGGAACTACAATGAGCAGTTCTTC. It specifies CASSHPRFIAGNYNEQFF.

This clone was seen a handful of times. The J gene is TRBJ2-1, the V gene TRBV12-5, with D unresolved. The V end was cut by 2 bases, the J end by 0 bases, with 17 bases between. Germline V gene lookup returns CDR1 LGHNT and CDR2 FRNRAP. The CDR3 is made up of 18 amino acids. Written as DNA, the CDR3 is TGTGCTAGTGGTTTGAATATGAGGACCGTTCGCTCCTACAATGAGCAGTTCTTC. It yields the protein CASGLNMRTVRSYNEQFF.

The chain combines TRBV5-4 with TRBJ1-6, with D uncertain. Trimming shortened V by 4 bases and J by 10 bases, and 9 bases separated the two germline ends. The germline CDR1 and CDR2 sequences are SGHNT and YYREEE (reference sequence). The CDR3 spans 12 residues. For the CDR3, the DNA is TGTGCCAGCAGCGACCTAGGCTCACCCCTCCACTTT. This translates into CASSDLGSPLHF.

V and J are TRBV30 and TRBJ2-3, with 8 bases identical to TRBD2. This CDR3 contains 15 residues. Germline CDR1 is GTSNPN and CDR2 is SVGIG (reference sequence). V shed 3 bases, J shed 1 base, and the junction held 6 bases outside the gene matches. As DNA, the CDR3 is TGTGCCTGGAGAAGCGGGAGAAGGGGCACAGATACGCAGTATTTT. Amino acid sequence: CAWRSGRRGTDTQYF.

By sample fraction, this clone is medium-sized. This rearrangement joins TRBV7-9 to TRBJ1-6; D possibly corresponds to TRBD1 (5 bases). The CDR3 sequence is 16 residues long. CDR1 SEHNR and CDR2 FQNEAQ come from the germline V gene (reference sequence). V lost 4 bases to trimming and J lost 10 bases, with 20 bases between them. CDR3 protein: CASSYVPGLVNSPLHF. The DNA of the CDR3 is TGTGCCAGCAGCTATGTACCGGGACTAGTAAACTCACCCCTCCACTTT.

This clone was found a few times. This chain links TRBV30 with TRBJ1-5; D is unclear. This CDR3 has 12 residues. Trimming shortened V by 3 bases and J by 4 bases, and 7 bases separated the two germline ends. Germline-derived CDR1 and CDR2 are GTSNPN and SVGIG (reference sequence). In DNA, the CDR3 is TGTGCCTGGAGAACAGATAATCAGCCCCAGCATTTT. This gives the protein CAWRTDNQPQHF.

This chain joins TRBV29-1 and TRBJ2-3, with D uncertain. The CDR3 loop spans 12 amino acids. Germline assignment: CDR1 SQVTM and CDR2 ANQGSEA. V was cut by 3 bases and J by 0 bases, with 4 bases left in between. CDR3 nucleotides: TGCAGCGTTGAGTTCAGCACAGATACGCAGTATTTT. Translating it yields CSVEFSTDTQYF.

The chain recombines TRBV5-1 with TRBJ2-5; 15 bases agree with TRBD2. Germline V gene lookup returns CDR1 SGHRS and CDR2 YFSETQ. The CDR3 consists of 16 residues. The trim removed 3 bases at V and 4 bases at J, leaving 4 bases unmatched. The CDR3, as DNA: TGCGCCAGCAGCTCCGGACTAGCGGGGGGGCGAGAGACCCAGTACTTC. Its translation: CASSSGLAGGRETQYF. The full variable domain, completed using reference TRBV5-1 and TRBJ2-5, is KAGVTQTPRYLIKTRGQQVTLSCSPISGHRSVSWYQQTPGQGLQFLFEYFSETQRNKGNFPGRFSGRQFSNSRSEMNVSTLELGDSALYLCASSSGLAGGRETQYFGPGTRLLVL.

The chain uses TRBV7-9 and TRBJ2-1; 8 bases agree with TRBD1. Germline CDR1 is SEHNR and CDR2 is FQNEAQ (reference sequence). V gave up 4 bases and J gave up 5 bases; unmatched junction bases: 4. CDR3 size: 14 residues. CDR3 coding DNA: TGTGCCAGCAGCTCCCGACAGGGGCACAATGAGCAGTTCTTC. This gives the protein CASSSRQGHNEQFF.

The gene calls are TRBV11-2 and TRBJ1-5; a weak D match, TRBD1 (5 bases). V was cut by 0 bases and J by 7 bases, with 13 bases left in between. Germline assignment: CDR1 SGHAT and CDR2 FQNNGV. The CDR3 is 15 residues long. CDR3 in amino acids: CASSLDAQGYQPQHF. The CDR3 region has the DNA TGTGCCAGCAGCTTAGACGCCCAGGGATACCAGCCCCAGCATTTT.